These T cell receptor beta chains were read from a single sample in a study of blood T cell repertoires in COVID-19. TCRdb keeps only in-frame clones here, not all; method: immunoSEQ multiplex PCR. The repertoire has about 27,000 clones, more than 85% of them found once; the top ten carry about 17%. Sample: peripheral blood. The receptors were sampled from a human donor with active COVID-19. The donor label of this sample is uncertain. CDR3s include the opening cysteine and the closing phenylalanine or tryptophan. The D gene is left open where the match is weak. The size field is filled for only some rows; it gives once, few, many or a size class.

d_gene	v_gene	j_gene	abundance	CDR3nt	CDR3aa
TRBD2	TRBV6-2/TRBV6-3	TRBJ2-5	-	TGTGCCAGCATCCCCCCCGCCGGGACTAACCAAGAGACCCAGTACTTC	CASIPPAGTNQETQYF
TRBD2	TRBV11-2	TRBJ2-2	-	TGTGCCAGCAGCGAGGGACTAGCGGACCCCGGGGAGCTGTTTTTT	CASSEGLADPGELFF
-	TRBV5-1	TRBJ2-3	-	TGCGCCAGCAGCTTGGCCAGCGTAGATACGCAGTATTTT	CASSLASVDTQYF
-	TRBV7-2	TRBJ2-4	-	TGTGCCAGCAGCTTAGGGGCCAGGGTCGGAGCCAAAAACATTCAGTACTTC	CASSLGARVGAKNIQYF
TRBD2	TRBV7-9	TRBJ2-2	-	TGTGCCAGCAGCTTAGGTAGCGGGGGCCTCACCGGGGAGCTGTTTTTT	CASSLGSGGLTGELFF
TRBD2	TRBV14	TRBJ2-5	-	TGTGCCAGCAGCCAAGATTGGACTAGCGGGAGGTTGGAGACCCAGTACTTC	CASSQDWTSGRLETQYF
TRBD1	TRBV7-9	TRBJ2-5	-	TGTGCCAGCAGCGCCCCAGGGGGAGAGACCCAGTACTTC	CASSAPGGETQYF
TRBD1	TRBV7-7	TRBJ2-2	-	TGTGCCAGCAGCTCCGACAGGGGAAACACCGGGGAGCTGTTTTTT	CASSSDRGNTGELFF
TRBD2	TRBV7-2	TRBJ2-1	-	TGTGCCAGCAGCTTAGAGGGTAGCGGGAGCTACAATGAGCAGTTCTTC	CASSLEGSGSYNEQFF
-	TRBV14	TRBJ2-7	-	TGTGCCAGCAGCCAAGTACCGGGCGAGCAGTACTTC	CASSQVPGEQYF
TRBD1	TRBV7-8	TRBJ2-2	-	TGTGCCAGCAGCTTAGACTCCGGGACAGGGGGTTGGGGCACCGGGGAGCTGTTTTTT	CASSLDSGTGGWGTGELFF
-	TRBV13	TRBJ1-4	-	TGTGCCAGCAGCTTAGGGCGGGCCCGGGGGAAACTGTTTTTT	CASSLGRARGKLFF
-	TRBV4-3	TRBJ2-1	-	TGCGCCAGCAGCCACGACTGGCACCTTACGAATGAGCAGTTCTTC	CASSHDWHLTNEQFF
TRBD2	TRBV7-2	TRBJ2-7	-	TGTGCCAGCAGCACAAGGCGCGGGGGTAACTACGAGCAGTACTTC	CASSTRRGGNYEQYF
TRBD1	TRBV2	TRBJ2-6	-	TGTGCCAGCAGTGATCTAGGTAGGCCGGGACAGGCATCCCCCAGCTCTGGGGCCAACGTCCTGACTTTC	CASSDLGRPGQASPSSGANVLTF
TRBD1	TRBV5-1	TRBJ2-7	-	TGCGCCAGCAATAGGGACAGGGGGGACGAGCAGTACTTC	CASNRDRGDEQYF
TRBD1	TRBV18	TRBJ2-7	-	TGTGCCAGCTCACGCGGACAGGAAACCTACGAGCAGTACTTC	CASSRGQETYEQYF
TRBD2	TRBV19	TRBJ2-1	-	TGTGCCAGTAGTGACCCGGGACTAGCAGTTTACAATGAGCAGTTCTTC	CASSDPGLAVYNEQFF
-	TRBV3-1/TRBV3-2	TRBJ2-7	-	TGTGCCAGCAGCTCCTTAACTACGGAGCAGTACTTC	CASSSLTTEQYF
-	TRBV6-5	TRBJ2-7	-	TGTGCCAGCAGTCTCAGGGGGGCCTACGAGCAGTACTTC	CASSLRGAYEQYF
TRBD2	TRBV10-3	TRBJ2-3	-	TGTGCCATCAGCGCCGGGAGGGGTGAGGATACGCAGTATTTT	CAISAGRGEDTQYF
TRBD1	TRBV3-1/TRBV3-2	TRBJ1-3	-	TGTGCCAGCAGCCAAGATCGGACAGGGTTACAAAACACCATATATTTT	CASSQDRTGLQNTIYF
-	TRBV5-1	TRBJ2-7	-	TGCGCCAGCAGCTTGGGTCTCGACGAGCAGTACTTC	CASSLGLDEQYF
-	TRBV27	TRBJ2-7	-	TGTGCCAGCAAAAGTCTTGGGGGAACAGGGAAAACCTACGAGCAGTACTTC	CASKSLGGTGKTYEQYF
TRBD2	TRBV28	TRBJ2-4	-	TGTGCCAGCAGTATGTCCGGGACTAGCGTGGGAAACATTCAGTACTTC	CASSMSGTSVGNIQYF
TRBD1	TRBV7-9	TRBJ2-6	-	TGTGCCAGCAGCTTGAACAGGGGGTCTGGGGCCAACGTCCTGACTTTC	CASSLNRGSGANVLTF
-	TRBV4-2	TRBJ2-3	few	TGTGCCAGCAGCCAAGATACGTCACAAGGGGCAGATACGCAGTATTTT	CASSQDTSQGADTQYF
TRBD2	TRBV6-2/TRBV6-3	TRBJ2-3	-	TGTGCCAGCAGTGGACTAGCGGGGAGCACAGATACGCAGTATTTT	CASSGLAGSTDTQYF
TRBD2	TRBV5-4	TRBJ2-4	-	TGTGCCAGCAGCTTGGAGGCTAGCGGGAGGCAAAACATTCAGTACTTC	CASSLEASGRQNIQYF
TRBD1	TRBV19	TRBJ1-4	once	TGTGCCAGCATCAGGGGGCAGAGAACTAATGAAAAACTGTTTTTT	CASIRGQRTNEKLFF
TRBD2	TRBV28	TRBJ2-7	few	TGTGCCAGCAGTCCCGGACTAGCGAACGAGCAGTACTTC	CASSPGLANEQYF
TRBD2	TRBV28	TRBJ2-5	-	TGTGCCAGCACCTGGACTAGCGGGAGTTCCCAAGAGACCCAGTACTTC	CASTWTSGSSQETQYF
TRBD2	TRBV27	TRBJ2-4	-	TGTGCCAGCAGTTGGATAGGACTAGCGGAGATGGAGCTAGCCAAAAACATTCAGTACTTC	CASSWIGLAEMELAKNIQYF
TRBD2	TRBV7-7	TRBJ2-3	-	TGTGCTAGCAGCCCCCAGCGGGGGGAGATAGATACGCAGTATTTT	CASSPQRGEIDTQYF
TRBD2	TRBV9	TRBJ2-1	-	TGTGCCAGCAGCGTAGAGCTGCGGGAGGGCCGTAATGAGCAGTTCTTC	CASSVELREGRNEQFF
TRBD2	TRBV5-1	TRBJ2-7	once	TGCGCCAGCAGCTTTAACTTGGCGGGAGGATCCTACGAGCAGTACTTC	CASSFNLAGGSYEQYF
-	TRBV7-9	TRBJ2-3	-	TGTGCCAGCAGCTTAGAGGGGTCCACAGATACGCAGTATTTT	CASSLEGSTDTQYF
TRBD2	TRBV7-3	TRBJ2-7	once	TGTGCCAGCAGCCCTGGACTAGACTACGAGCAGTACTTC	CASSPGLDYEQYF
TRBD1	TRBV14	TRBJ2-7	once	TGTGCCAGCAGACACAACACAGGGGTTTGCGAGCAGTACTTC	CASRHNTGVCEQYF
-	TRBV30	TRBJ1-2	-	TGTGCCTGGAGTGTAAGGAGGGCGGACGGCCTAGGGGGCTACACCTTC	CAWSVRRADGLGGYTF
-	TRBV11-1	TRBJ2-3	-	TGTGCCAGCAACGACGGGAACGGGAAGGGCACAGATACGCAGTATTTT	CASNDGNGKGTDTQYF
TRBD1	TRBV3-1/TRBV3-2	TRBJ1-3	-	TGTGCCAGCAGACCCACAGGGGCAGGAAACACCATATATTTT	CASRPTGAGNTIYF
-	TRBV5-1	TRBJ2-3	-	TGCGCCAGCAGGATATGGCGGTCTAGCACAGATACGCAGTATTTT	CASRIWRSSTDTQYF
-	TRBV24-1	TRBJ2-1	-	TGTGCCACCAGTGACTGGCAGTACAATGAGCAGTTCTTC	CATSDWQYNEQFF
-	TRBV6-5	TRBJ2-3	-	TGTGCCAGCAGTTACACAGGGTCATCGGGCACAGATACGCAGTATTTT	CASSYTGSSGTDTQYF
-	TRBV7-2	TRBJ2-5	-	TGTGCCAGCAGCTTAGTAAGGGGTCCGGGCCAAGAGACCCAGTACTTC	CASSLVRGPGQETQYF
TRBD2	TRBV5-1	TRBJ2-3	once	TGCGCCAGCAGCAGCGGGGGGGACCCAGATACGCAGTATTTT	CASSSGGDPDTQYF
-	TRBV9	TRBJ1-2	-	TGTGCCAGCAGCGTAGAACGCGGGCATGGCTACACCTTC	CASSVERGHGYTF
-	TRBV7-9	TRBJ1-1	-	TGTGCCAGTGGGGCCCTCGTTAGCACTGAAGCTTTCTTT	CASGALVSTEAFF